These 15 T cell receptor beta chains were sequenced from one sample in a study of identical twins. TCRdb ran MiXCR on the 5' RACE reads and lists one entry per CDR3 protein. The data contain about 100,000 distinct CDR3 sequences, about 6.1% of them seen just once; the ten biggest clones take up around 12%. The sample was memory T cells sorted from blood. The receptors derive from a woman between 45 and 65 years old in good health.

This clonotype appeared many times. For the CDR3, the DNA is TGTGCCAGCAGTCTTCAACCAGCATCCTACAATGAGCAGTTCTTC. It yields the protein CASSLQPASYNEQFF. This chain links TRBV6-5 with TRBJ2-1; D gene ambiguous. Germline V lookup: CDR1 MNHEY, CDR2 SVGAGI. The V end lost 5 bases, the J end lost 1 base, and 12 bases lay between the germline ends. This CDR3 region has 15 residues.

This clonotype was picked up one time. It may be a read error: a sequence one base away is much more abundant. This sequence joins TRBV2 and TRBJ2-5; a possible D gene is TRBD2 (6 bases). CDR1 and CDR2 from the germline V gene are SNHLY and FYNNEI. The CDR3 spans 14 residues. The CDR3 DNA sequence: TGTGCCAGCAGTGAAGGCGACTACCGGGAGACCCAGTGCTTC. Translating gives CASSEGDYRETQCF.

This clonotype was picked up many times. The rearrangement links TRBV18 to TRBJ2-5; unclear D gene. V lost 5 bases to trimming and J lost 5 bases, with 12 bases between them. Per the germline V gene, CDR1 is KGHSH and CDR2 is LQKENI. This CDR3 contains 13 residues. CDR3 coding DNA: TGTGCCAGCTCAACTGAGAATCGGGAGACCCAGTACTTC. Translation: CASSTENRETQYF.

This clonotype was counted ten times or more. This rearrangement joins TRBV5-1 to TRBJ2-7; tentative D call: TRBD1 (5 bases). V dropped 1 base and J dropped 5 bases, with 13 bases sitting between them. The CDR3 runs to 14 residues. Germline lookup yields CDR1 SGHRS and CDR2 YFSETQ. The CDR3 region is CASSLRGPVDEQYV. The CDR3 DNA reads TGCGCCAGCAGCTTGAGGGGCCCGGTTGACGAGCAGTACGTC.

This clonotype was seen a few times. The V gene is TRBV19, the J gene TRBJ2-1, with 7 bases that match TRBD1. This CDR3 spans 12 amino acids. Trimming removed 5 bases from V and 9 bases from J; junction bases left unmatched: 4. Germline CDR1 LNHDA, CDR2 SQIVND (reference sequence). The CDR3, as DNA: TGTGCCAGTAGTCCGACAGGGATTGAGCAGTTCTTC. This codes for CASSPTGIEQFF.

This clonotype was seen ten or more times. The gene calls are TRBV7-6 and TRBJ1-5; D unresolved. CDR1 and CDR2 (germline): SGHVS, FNYEAQ. The V and J ends lost 2 bases and 2 bases respectively, with 10 bases between them. The CDR3 is 15 residues long. The CDR3 sequence is CASSLSNSGNQPQHF. CDR3 bases: TGTGCCAGCAGCTTATCGAACAGTGGCAATCAGCCCCAGCATTTT.

This chain uses TRBV20-1 with TRBJ2-1, with TRBD2 matching 8 bases. Germline CDR1 DFQATT, CDR2 SNEGSKA (reference sequence). CDR3 length equals 11 residues. The junction had 6 bases not matched to a gene; V was cut back by 7 bases and J by 10 bases. Here the CDR3 reads CSGKGGREQFF. The CDR3 DNA reads as TGCAGTGGGAAGGGCGGGAGGGAGCAGTTCTTC.

The CDR3 bases are TGTGCCAGCAGCTCCCGGACAGGGCTAGGTCGGCAAGAGACCCAGTACTTC. Encoded protein: CASSSRTGLGRQETQYF. The J gene is TRBJ2-5, the V gene TRBV27; TRBD1 matches at 8 bases. The length of the CDR3 is 17 residues. Germline V CDR1 and CDR2: MNHEY, SMNVEV (reference sequence). V shed 6 bases and J 2 bases; nucleotides not matched to a gene: 14.

This clonotype has at least ten counts. The genes are TRBV11-2 and TRBJ2-1; 11 positions agree with TRBD2. The germline gives CDR1 SGHAT, CDR2 FQNNGV. The CDR3 runs to 17 residues. The V segment lost 3 bases and the J segment 6 bases; nucleotides outside the gene matches: 10. CDR3 nucleotides: TGTGCCAGCAGCTTCCCTCTTAGCGGGAGGGGGATCAATGAGCAGTTCTTC. It yields the protein CASSFPLSGRGINEQFF.

This clonotype came up many times. The rearrangement joins TRBV29-1 to TRBJ2-7, with D perhaps matching TRBD2 (5 bases). V lost 4 bases to trimming and J lost 2 bases, with 15 bases between them. This CDR3 spans 14 amino acids. CDR1 is SQVTM, CDR2 ANQGSEA, per germline. DNA of the CDR3: TGCAGCGTTGCGGGGTGGGGAACTACCTACGAGCAGTACTTC. Protein sequence: CSVAGWGTTYEQYF.

This clonotype was detected many times. V is TRBV7-2 and J is TRBJ2-1; D is uncertain. Germline CDR1 SGHTA, CDR2 FQGNSA. The CDR3 consists of 16 residues. V lost 6 bases to trimming and J lost 5 bases, with 20 bases between them. CDR3 sequence (DNA): TGTGCCAGCAGTATAAAACGCCTCCTAACAAACAATGAGCAGTTCTTC. Its translation is CASSIKRLLTNNEQFF.

This chain joins TRBV5-1 and TRBJ1-1; possibly TRBD1 for D (6 bases). CDR3 length equals 15 residues. Germline-derived CDR1 and CDR2 are SGHRS and YFSETQ. Trimming left V 2 bases short and J 11 bases short, with 22 bases between. The CDR3 sequence is CASSFTPEGTQSAFF. CDR3 bases: TGCGCCAGCAGCTTTACACCGGAAGGGACACAGTCGGCTTTCTTT. The full variable domain, its missing parts supplied by reference TRBV5-1 and TRBJ1-1, is KAGVTQTPRYLIKTRGQQVTLSCSPISGHRSVSWYQQTPGQGLQFLFEYFSETQRNKGNFPGRFSGRQFSNSRSEMNVSTLELGDSALYLCASSFTPEGTQSAFFGQGTRLTVV.

This clonotype was recorded at least ten times. V usage is TRBV7-7 and J usage is TRBJ2-3; 9 bases align to TRBD2. V gave up 5 bases and J gave up 4 bases; unmatched junction bases: 7. From germline, CDR1 is SSHAT and CDR2 FNYEAQ (reference sequence). The CDR3 extends over 15 amino acids. In nucleotides, the CDR3 is TGTGCCAGCAGCCGACGGACTAGCGTCCCAGATACGCAGTATTTT. Protein sequence: CASSRRTSVPDTQYF. Filled out from reference TRBV7-7 and TRBJ2-3, the complete variable domain reads GAGVSQSPRYKVTKRGQDVTLRCDPISSHATLYWYQQALGQGPEFLTYFNYEAQPDKSGLPSDRFSAERPEGSISTLTIQRTEQRDSAMYRCASSRRTSVPDTQYFGPGTRLTVL.

This clonotype was observed at least ten times. The chain employs TRBV12-3 or TRBV12-4 and TRBJ1-5; no definite D call. V was shortened by 4 bases and J by 5 bases, with 12 bases between the two germline ends. The CDR3 extends over 14 amino acids. Here the CDR3 reads CASSSTFVDQPQHF. CDR3 nucleotides: TGTGCCAGCAGTTCAACTTTCGTAGATCAGCCCCAGCATTTT.

This clonotype was seen ten or more times. V gene TRBV11-2 combines with J gene TRBJ2-7; 8 bases fit TRBD2. Trimming took 4 bases from V and 4 from J; bases not matched to a gene: 3. The CDR3 loop spans 13 amino acids. The germline V gene has CDR1 SGHAT and CDR2 FQNNGV. CDR3 residues: CASSSGLVYEQYF. CDR3 bases: TGTGCCAGCAGCTCGGGACTAGTATACGAGCAGTACTTC.